Listed below are T cell receptor beta chains from one sample, sequenced in a study of breast tumors, draining lymph nodes, adjacent tissues. One entry per CDR3 protein, called by TCRdb with MiXCR from the multiplex PCR reads. The top ten clones hold 1.1% of a sample with 200,000 to 300,000 distinct CDR3 sequences, under 35% of them seen once. Sequencing used axillary lymph node tissue. Receptors were obtained from a female donor with breast cancer. Some clones in this sample may be carry-over from other donors' samples. Both conserved end residues are part of each CDR3. D genes are given only for firm matches.

V gene: TRBV15; D gene: TRBD1; CDR3 protein: CATSRHRGSGETQYF
V gene: TRBV27; D gene: -; CDR3 protein: CASSLVSGHITDTQYF
V gene: TRBV6-2/TRBV6-3; D gene: TRBD2; CDR3 protein: CASSYYSGLAGGREQFF
V gene: TRBV28; D gene: -; CDR3 protein: CASSVVGEHGYTF
V gene: TRBV20-1; D gene: TRBD1; CDR3 protein: CSARAPPGTANTEAFF
V gene: TRBV2; D gene: -; CDR3 protein: CASSPRLAVDTQYF
V gene: TRBV10-1; D gene: -; CDR3 protein: CARSCLGALDNQPQHF
V gene: TRBV3-1; D gene: -; CDR3 protein: CASSQGSDGAVFF
V gene: TRBV7-2; D gene: TRBD2; CDR3 protein: CASSPLAGNSYEQYF
V gene: TRBV11-2; D gene: -; CDR3 protein: CASSLRGTIYF
V gene: TRBV28; D gene: TRBD2; CDR3 protein: CAREGLATCYEQYF
V gene: TRBV5-6; D gene: TRBD2; CDR3 protein: CASSSLAAGELFF
V gene: TRBV6-2/TRBV6-3; D gene: TRBD1; CDR3 protein: CASSSLGGLRDEQYF
V gene: TRBV5-8; D gene: TRBD1; CDR3 protein: CASSLPTGSSYNEQFF
V gene: TRBV20-1; D gene: TRBD2; CDR3 protein: CSARDRDSGSGIEQYF
V gene: TRBV7-9; D gene: -; CDR3 protein: CASSPGTPPSSYNEQFF
V gene: TRBV6-6; D gene: -; CDR3 protein: CASSWDKISGAGQDGYAF
V gene: TRBV29-1; D gene: -; CDR3 protein: CSVETVNQETQYF
V gene: TRBV30; D gene: TRBD1; CDR3 protein: CAWSVDRGGYGYTF
V gene: TRBV20-1; D gene: TRBD1; CDR3 protein: CSARRTGGLNQPQHF
V gene: TRBV12-5; D gene: TRBD2; CDR3 protein: CASGFDKGLAGVNEQFF
V gene: TRBV2; D gene: TRBD1; CDR3 protein: CASSLDRSSTDTQYF
V gene: TRBV6-5; D gene: TRBD1; CDR3 protein: CASRPRDRGQPQHF
V gene: TRBV6-1; D gene: -; CDR3 protein: CASRWSSYEQYF
V gene: TRBV7-9; D gene: -; CDR3 protein: CASSLNRVGEKLFF
V gene: TRBV12-3/TRBV12-4; D gene: -; CDR3 protein: CASSSGTLGSPLHF
V gene: TRBV12-3/TRBV12-4; D gene: TRBD2; CDR3 protein: CASSLSGTRGNEQFF
V gene: TRBV7-3; D gene: -; CDR3 protein: CASSLVGSYTDTQYF
V gene: TRBV28; D gene: -; CDR3 protein: CASSSPGHPTGELFF
V gene: TRBV19; D gene: -; CDR3 protein: CASSMVRAGGEKLFF
V gene: TRBV12-3/TRBV12-4; D gene: -; CDR3 protein: CASSFRGGSSPLHF
V gene: TRBV30; D gene: TRBD1; CDR3 protein: CAWSLPRQGIYEQYF
V gene: TRBV2; D gene: -; CDR3 protein: CASITRTYEQYF
V gene: TRBV29-1; D gene: -; CDR3 protein: CSVRTGPGGTQYF